This TCR beta chain comes out of a study of T cell repertoires in cytomegalovirus infection. Across the whole study: Public TCR beta signatures provided an indication of both CMV infection and a matching HLA type.

Trimming left V 1 base short and J 4 bases short, with 10 bases between. This CDR3 region has 13 residues. Germline CDR1 DFQATT, CDR2 SNEGSKA (reference sequence). TCRdb itself ran the reads through MiXCR, one entry per CDR3 protein. The sample contains 150,000 to 200,000 distinct CDR3 sequences, under 15% of which appear only once. Overall study results and limits: Frequencies of public TCR beta families were cumulated, and this identified carriers of CMV plus the relevant HLA.

For this clonotype: Its target is not known.

Sequenced sample: PBMCs. The source of this sequence is a human donor in good health (CMV status not recorded). Some clones in this sample may be carry-over from other donors' samples. The chain has TRBV20-1 and TRBJ1-2; D not certain. The CDR3 DNA follows: TGCAGTGCTAGAGCGGGCGGCATCTATGGCTACACCTTC. Protein sequence: CSARAGGIYGYTF.